The 29 T cell receptor beta chains below were found in one sample sequenced in a study of technical replicates of blood from a few donors. Some clones are missing from TCRdb's copy, which holds only in-frame ones; the method was immunoSEQ multiplex PCR. The table lists about 100,000 clones, 96% of them singletons. The source material was T cells isolated from PBMCs. The receptors were gathered from a human donor in good health.

The rearrangement uses TRBV30 and TRBJ1-1; D gene unclear. CDR3 size: 12 residues. Trimming cost V 1 base and J 1 base, with 4 bases left between them. CDR1 is GTSNPN and CDR2 is SVGIG in the germline V gene (reference sequence). The CDR3, as DNA: TGTGCCTGGAGTGGGGCGAACACTGAAGCTTTCTTT. Translating it yields CAWSGANTEAFF. The complete variable domain, with remaining parts taken from reference TRBV30 and TRBJ1-1, reads SQTIHQWPATLVQPVGSPLSLECTVEGTSNPNLYWYRQAAGRGLQLLFYSVGIGQISSEVPQNLSASRPQDRQFILSSKKLLLSDSGFYLCAWSGANTEAFFGQGTRLTVV.

This CDR3 reads CASSQGLAGPYEQYF. The DNA for the CDR3 is TGCGCCAGCAGCCAAGGGCTAGCGGGGCCCTACGAGCAGTACTTC. V usage is TRBV4-1 and J usage is TRBJ2-7; TRBD2 aligns across 9 bases. The CDR3 is made up of 15 amino acids. From germline, CDR1 is MGHRA and CDR2 YSYEKL. V was pared by 1 base and J by 2 bases, with 3 bases of the junction left unmatched.

Comment on this clone: The limits of the CDR3 on the DNA are not certain, so only TCRdb's listed CDR3 is given. This chain joins TRBV27 and TRBJ1-5; the DNA was not used to check the table's D call, TRBD1. CDR1 MNHEY and CDR2 SMNVEV come from the germline V gene (reference sequence). Inclusive of both ends, the CDR3 amounts to 15 amino acids. CDR3 residues: CASSSSGQVYQPQHF.

This chain uses TRBV28 with TRBJ1-4; D uncertain. This CDR3 spans 18 amino acids. The V and J ends lost 3 bases and 6 bases respectively, with 23 bases between them. CDR1 and CDR2 (germline): MDHEN, SYDVKM. CDR3 DNA: TGTGCCAGCAGTTTGCCCTTCTCTGACTTTCAAAGGTATGAAAAACTGTTTTTT. It codes for CASSLPFSDFQRYEKLFF.

DNA of the CDR3: TGTGCCAGCAGCTTTTCAACTAACCCGGGGGAGACCCAGTACTTC. The encoded protein is CASSFSTNPGETQYF. This sequence joins TRBV7-2 and TRBJ2-5; maybe TRBD2 (5 bases). Trimming pared 3 bases from V and 5 bases from J, leaving 16 bases between. The CDR3 has 15 residues. Germline loops: CDR1 SGHTA, CDR2 FQGNSA.

This sequence joins TRBV29-1 and TRBJ1-2; D not resolved. CDR1 and CDR2 from the germline V gene are SQVTM and ANQGSEA. The CDR3 has 17 amino acids. V was clipped by 1 base and J by 5 bases, with 23 bases between them. CDR3 residues: CSVEGMQEGRKDYGYTF. Written as DNA, the CDR3 is TGCAGCGTTGAAGGGATGCAGGAAGGAAGGAAGGATTATGGCTACACCTTC.

This clone was counted a single time. V and J are TRBV5-5 and TRBJ2-7, with D unresolved. CDR3 size: 13 residues. Germline CDR1 reads SGHKS; CDR2 reads YYEKEE (reference sequence). Trimming cost V 0 bases and J 2 bases, with 6 bases left between them. Here the CDR3 reads CASSLAQTYEQYF. The CDR3 bases are TGTGCCAGCAGCTTGGCCCAGACCTACGAGCAGTACTTC.

The J gene is TRBJ1-5, the V gene TRBV18; the match to TRBD1 covers 9 bases. This CDR3 is 13 amino acids long. The V and J ends lost 6 bases and 7 bases, in that order; junction bases with no gene match: 4. From germline, CDR1 is KGHSH and CDR2 LQKENI. Here the CDR3 reads CASSGTGQQPQHF. DNA for the CDR3: TGTGCCAGCTCTGGGACAGGGCAGCAGCCCCAGCATTTT.

CDR3 in amino acids: CASRETGGVGGYTF. The DNA for the CDR3 is TGTGCCAGCCGAGAAACAGGGGGGGTAGGTGGCTACACCTTC. The V call is TRBV5-4, the J call TRBJ1-2; 8 bases map to TRBD1. The germline V gene has CDR1 SGHNT and CDR2 YYREEE (reference sequence). There are 14 residues in the CDR3. V shed 7 bases, J shed 7 bases, and the junction held 12 bases outside the gene matches.

The chain couples TRBV11-2 to TRBJ2-7; 7 bases match TRBD2. Germline loops: CDR1 SGHAT, CDR2 FQNNGV. The V and J ends lost 0 bases and 2 bases, in that order; junction bases with no gene match: 7. The CDR3 is 16 amino acids. CDR3 sequence: CASSLEGGRIPYEQYF. The CDR3 DNA reads as TGTGCCAGCAGCTTAGAAGGCGGGAGAATACCCTACGAGCAGTACTTC.

The rearrangement links TRBV27 to TRBJ1-1, with D possibly TRBD1 on 6 matching bases. The CDR3 is made up of 15 amino acids. CDR1 is MNHEY and CDR2 is SMNVEV in the germline V gene (reference sequence). Trimming took off 5 bases at V and 4 bases at J, with 17 bases between the two ends. CDR3 region: CASSPSGIGGTEAFF. The CDR3 DNA follows: TGTGCCAGCAGTCCCTCCGGGATAGGGGGCACTGAAGCTTTCTTT.

V is TRBV6-4 and J is TRBJ2-6; 8 bases fit TRBD1. Trimming at V came to 5 bases and at J to 0 bases, leaving 6 bases not matched to a gene. The CDR3 consists of 17 residues. Germline V gene data show CDR1 as MRHNA and CDR2 as SNTAGT. For the CDR3, the DNA is TGTGCCAGCAGTCTGGACAGGGCCGACTCTGGGGCCAACGTCCTGACTTTC. Amino acids: CASSLDRADSGANVLTF.

The gene calls are TRBV28 and TRBJ2-7; D may be TRBD1 (5 bases). The V end was cut by 2 bases, the J end by 0 bases, with 14 bases between. The CDR3 totals 16 residues. Germline assignment: CDR1 MDHEN and CDR2 SYDVKM. CDR3 DNA: TGTGCCAGCAGTTTAATCCAGGGTGTCAGCTCCTACGAGCAGTACTTC. This codes for CASSLIQGVSSYEQYF.

V usage is TRBV30 and J usage is TRBJ1-2; 7 bases map to TRBD1. Trimming at V came to 0 bases and at J to 8 bases, leaving 9 bases not matched to a gene. The germline CDR1 and CDR2 sequences are GTSNPN and SVGIG (reference sequence). The CDR3 has 14 residues. Here the CDR3 DNA reads TGTGCCTGGAGTGTGACAGGGTCGAACCTGGGCTACACCTTC. Its translation is CAWSVTGSNLGYTF.

The CDR3 reads CASSESGRVRNEQYF. CDR3 coding DNA: TGTGCCAGCAGCGAAAGCGGGAGGGTGAGGAACGAGCAGTACTTC. The rearrangement joins TRBV5-4 to TRBJ2-7, with TRBD2 matching over 10 bases. The CDR3 is 15 amino acids. Germline CDR1 and CDR2: SGHNT and YYREEE (reference sequence). V trimming: 4 bases; J trimming: 5 bases; junction bases outside the gene matches: 9.

This chain joins TRBV20-1 and TRBJ1-2; D is perhaps TRBD1 (5 bases). The V and J ends lost 6 bases and 5 bases respectively, with 10 bases between them. Looked up from germline, CDR1 is DFQATT and CDR2 is SNEGSKA (reference sequence). The CDR3 contains 11 residues. The CDR3 protein is CSAPGRYGYTF. The CDR3 coding sequence is TGCAGTGCCCCAGGGAGGTATGGCTACACCTTC.

The V gene is TRBV2, the J gene TRBJ2-4; no clear D. This CDR3 contains 14 residues. Germline assignment: CDR1 SNHLY and CDR2 FYNNEI. Between the trimmed V and J ends, which lost 8 bases and 0 bases, there was a span of 11 bases. The CDR3 is CASLEQLAKNIQYF. DNA of the CDR3: TGTGCCAGCCTGGAACAGCTAGCCAAAAACATTCAGTACTTC.

The chain employs TRBV11-2 and TRBJ1-1; TRBD1 is a possible D gene (5 bases). With 5 bases removed from V and 8 bases from J, the gap between germline ends came to 9 bases. Looked up from germline, CDR1 is SGHAT and CDR2 is FQNNGV. The CDR3 has 11 residues. The CDR3 reads CASSMTDEAFF. CDR3 nucleotides: TGTGCCAGCAGCATGACAGACGAAGCTTTCTTT.

This chain uses TRBV5-1 with TRBJ2-6; D is possibly TRBD1 (5 bases). Deletions cut 3 bases from V and 0 bases from J, with 10 bases between. Germline assignment: CDR1 SGHRS and CDR2 YFSETQ. This CDR3 region has 16 residues. The CDR3 protein is CASSWPQGSGANVLTF. CDR3 nucleotides: TGCGCCAGCAGCTGGCCTCAGGGCTCTGGGGCCAACGTCCTGACTTTC.

The rearrangement joins TRBV4-1 to TRBJ1-2, with 7 positions matching TRBD1. CDR1 and CDR2 from the germline V gene are MGHRA and YSYEKL. The CDR3 consists of 16 residues. V was clipped by 0 bases and J by 0 bases; unmatched bases: 4. CDR3 DNA sequence: TGCGCCAGCAGCCAAGAAAACAGGGGATCTAACTATGGCTACACCTTC. Residues: CASSQENRGSNYGYTF.

Only one count was recorded for this clone. The V and J genes are TRBV7-2 and TRBJ2-3; D may be TRBD1 (6 bases). The CDR3 sequence is 15 residues long. Germline V gene lookup returns CDR1 SGHTA and CDR2 FQGNSA. V lost 4 bases to trimming and J lost 4 bases, with 15 bases between them. CDR3 sequence (DNA): TGTGCCAGCAGCTCATCCGGACAGTTGGCAGATACGCAGTATTTT. It yields the protein CASSSSGQLADTQYF.

The V gene is TRBV9, the J gene TRBJ1-2, with 7 bases fitting TRBD1. Germline CDR1 SGDLS, CDR2 YYNGEE. The CDR3 extends over 14 amino acids. V was clipped by 4 bases and J by 3 bases; unmatched bases: 6. CDR3 bases: TGTGCCAGCAGCCCCTCGACAGGGTACTATGGCTACACCTTC. As protein: CASSPSTGYYGYTF.

This chain uses TRBV10-1 with TRBJ2-7; weak D call: TRBD2 (5 bases). V lost 6 bases to trimming and J lost 6 bases, with 12 bases between them. This CDR3 is 12 amino acids long. Germline lookup yields CDR1 WNHNN and CDR2 SYGVQD (reference sequence). The chain's CDR3 is CASRAGEGEQYF. The DNA for the CDR3 is TGCGCCAGCAGGGCCGGCGAGGGCGAGCAGTACTTC.

J is TRBJ2-3 and V is TRBV29-1, with D possibly matching TRBD2 (5 bases). The CDR3 extends over 12 amino acids. Germline CDR1 is SQVTM and CDR2 is ANQGSEA. V lost 7 bases, J lost 2 bases, and 10 bases lay in between. The CDR3 nucleotides read TGCAGCGCAGACTACTCCACAGATACGCAGTATTTT. This codes for CSADYSTDTQYF.

This chain uses TRBV15 with TRBJ2-1; D remains ambiguous. This CDR3 has 14 residues. V was trimmed by 3 bases and J by 0 bases, leaving 6 bases between them. Germline CDR1 LNHNV, CDR2 YYDKDF (reference sequence). CDR3 DNA sequence: TGTGCCACCAGCAGCGGAGTCTCCTACAATGAGCAGTTCTTC. This codes for CATSSGVSYNEQFF.

This chain links TRBV15 with TRBJ1-1, with D tentatively TRBD1 (5 bases). CDR1 is LNHNV and CDR2 is YYDKDF in the germline V gene (reference sequence). The CDR3 totals 14 residues. V was trimmed by 3 bases and J by 3 bases, leaving 11 bases between them. The CDR3 is CATSRTVKYTEAFF. DNA for the CDR3: TGTGCCACCAGCAGGACAGTGAAGTACACTGAAGCTTTCTTT.

This rearrangement joins TRBV5-1 to TRBJ1-1, with unresolved D. The CDR3 has 13 residues. Germline V gene lookup returns CDR1 SGHRS and CDR2 YFSETQ. Trimming stripped 4 bases from V and 7 bases from J, with 14 bases between. CDR3 amino acids: CASSPYFEGEAFF. The CDR3 coding sequence is TGCGCCAGCAGCCCGTATTTCGAGGGTGAAGCTTTCTTT. The full variable domain, completed using reference TRBV5-1 and TRBJ1-1, is KAGVTQTPRYLIKTRGQQVTLSCSPISGHRSVSWYQQTPGQGLQFLFEYFSETQRNKGNFPGRFSGRQFSNSRSEMNVSTLELGDSALYLCASSPYFEGEAFFGQGTRLTVV.

This clone was seen only a few times. This chain connects TRBV27 to TRBJ1-1, with 10 bases matching TRBD1. V was clipped by 6 bases and J by 0 bases; unmatched bases: 7. Germline V CDR1 and CDR2: MNHEY, SMNVEV (reference sequence). The CDR3 sequence is 16 residues long. This chain's CDR3 is CASRYRGTGVNTEAFF. CDR3 nucleotides: TGTGCCAGCAGGTATCGGGGGACAGGGGTGAACACTGAAGCTTTCTTT.

The CDR3 DNA sequence: TGTGCCACCAGCAGAGATCCGACAGGGGGTAGAGAGACCCAGTACTTC. Translated, it gives CATSRDPTGGRETQYF. V gene TRBV15 combines with J gene TRBJ2-5, with 9 bases that match TRBD1. This CDR3 comprises 16 residues. Germline values: CDR1 LNHNV, CDR2 YYDKDF (reference sequence). The J segment lost 4 bases and the V segment lost 0 bases, leaving 6 bases of the junction unmatched.